The 17 T cell receptor beta chains below all came from one sample that was sequenced in a study of shared clonotypes between healthy human individuals. Assay: immunoSEQ multiplex PCR; the TCRdb copy retains only in-frame clones and omits some. The sample records around 1,000,000 clones, roughly 80% being singletons. The sequencing sample was made of memory CD4+ T cells from PBMCs. Subset reported: CD45RA-negative fraction. All receptors derive from a man aged 18-30 years in good health. Some clones in this sample may be carry-over from other donors' samples.

The V call is TRBV7-3, the J call TRBJ1-2; TRBD1 is a possible D gene (6 bases). The ends were cut back, 1 base at V and 5 bases at J, with 17 bases in the middle. This CDR3 has 16 residues. Germline CDR1 reads SGHTA; CDR2 reads FQGTGA. The CDR3 protein is CASSLSRVQGAYGYTF. DNA for the CDR3: TGTGCCAGCAGCTTAAGTCGTGTACAGGGCGCATATGGCTACACCTTC.

The chain combines TRBV5-1 with TRBJ2-1; D gene ambiguous. Germline CDR1 reads SGHRS; CDR2 reads YFSETQ. Trimming removed 5 bases at V and 9 bases at J, with 15 bases between. The CDR3 runs 13 residues. As DNA, the CDR3 is TGCGCCAGCAGTAGTCAGGTACCTAGTGAGCAGTTCTTC. It is translated as CASSSQVPSEQFF.

This chain connects TRBV7-8 to TRBJ1-1; 8 nucleotides match TRBD1. The CDR3 loop spans 16 amino acids. Per germline, CDR1 SGHVS and CDR2 FQNEAQ. The ends lost 2 bases at V and 5 bases at J; junction bases unmatched: 10. The DNA of the CDR3 is TGTGCCAGCAGCTTAATGGCAGGGGGCGTTCGTACTGAAGCTTTCTTT. Translating gives CASSLMAGGVRTEAFF.

J is TRBJ1-2 and V is TRBV5-8; D is possibly TRBD1 (5 bases). The CDR3 is 18 amino acids. V dropped 2 bases and J dropped 8 bases, with 28 bases sitting between them. Germline V gene lookup returns CDR1 SGHTS and CDR2 YDEGEE. The CDR3: CASSFLTQNRRGYVGYTF. CDR3 DNA: TGTGCCAGCAGCTTTTTAACCCAAAACAGGAGGGGCTATGTGGGCTACACCTTC.

This chain uses TRBV5-1 with TRBJ2-1, with 9 bases aligning to TRBD1. J was trimmed by 8 bases and V by 0 bases; bases with no gene match: 3. Germline lookup yields CDR1 SGHRS and CDR2 YFSETQ. The CDR3 consists of 14 residues. The CDR3: CASSLEGQGYEQFF. The CDR3 coding sequence is TGCGCCAGCAGCTTGGAAGGACAGGGGTATGAGCAGTTCTTC.

This clone was seen only once. The chain has TRBV4-3 and TRBJ2-1; TRBD2 might be the D (5 bases). V lost 3 bases, J lost 5 bases, and 14 bases lay in between. Germline V CDR1 and CDR2: LGHNA, YSLEER. This CDR3 is 15 amino acids long. For the CDR3, the DNA is TGCGCCAGCAGCCAGCTGGCCGGGAAGGACAATGAGCAGTTCTTC. It codes for CASSQLAGKDNEQFF.

The rearrangement uses TRBV28 and TRBJ1-3; possibly TRBD1 for D (6 bases). Trimming cost V 3 bases and J 4 bases, with 10 bases left between them. The CDR3 runs to 14 residues. The germline gives CDR1 MDHEN, CDR2 SYDVKM. CDR3 residues: CASSLYGQGNTIYF. CDR3 bases: TGTGCCAGCAGTTTGTACGGACAGGGAAACACCATATATTTT. Together with reference TRBV28 and TRBJ1-3, the CDR3 gives the full variable domain: DVKVTQSSRYLVKRTGEKVFLECVQDMDHENMFWYRQDPGLGLRLIYFSYDVKMKEKGDIPEGYSVSREKKERFSLILESASTNQTSMYLCASSLYGQGNTIYFGEGSWLTVV.

This chain links TRBV7-3 with TRBJ2-1; D possibly corresponds to TRBD2 (5 bases). Between the trimmed V and J ends, which lost 4 bases and 0 bases, there was a span of 7 bases. Germline lookup yields CDR1 SGHTA and CDR2 FQGTGA. The CDR3 is 14 amino acids. This CDR3 is CASSSRGSYNEQFF. DNA for the CDR3: TGTGCCAGCAGCTCCCGGGGCTCCTACAATGAGCAGTTCTTC.

This clone was observed a single time. The chain employs TRBV6-1 and TRBJ2-7; 9 bases align to TRBD1. The CDR3 covers 15 residues. Germline lookup yields CDR1 MNHNS and CDR2 SASEGT. V shed 5 bases and J 5 bases; nucleotides not matched to a gene: 10. The CDR3 sequence is CASSLHPGQGHEQYF. CDR3 DNA sequence: TGTGCCAGCAGTTTACATCCGGGACAGGGCCACGAGCAGTACTTC.

The CDR3 nucleotides are TGTGCCAGCAGCTCTCAAACCGGGACTAGGTATCATGAGCAGTTCTTC. Its protein product is CASSSQTGTRYHEQFF. This chain joins TRBV5-4 and TRBJ2-1; 8 positions agree with TRBD2. V lost 3 bases, J lost 8 bases, and 13 bases stayed unmatched. This CDR3 contains 16 residues. Germline V gene sequence: CDR1 SGHNT, CDR2 YYREEE (reference sequence).

In the case of this clone: A much more abundant neighbour one base away suggests this may be a read error. The rearrangement uses TRBV7-6 and TRBJ2-5; D gene unclear. V lost 5 bases, J lost 5 bases, and 6 bases lay in between. Germline CDR1 is SGHVS and CDR2 is FNYEAQ. This CDR3 comprises 11 residues. CDR3 protein: CASSPGETQYF. In DNA, the CDR3 is TGTGCCAGCAGCCCCGGGGAGACCCAGTACTTC.

About this clone itself: This may be a read error: a much more frequent sequence differs by one nucleotide. The J gene is TRBJ2-7, the V gene TRBV30; D not resolved. Germline lookup yields CDR1 GTSNPN and CDR2 SVGIG (reference sequence). Between the trimmed V and J ends, which lost 4 bases and 4 bases, there was a span of 17 bases. This CDR3 is 14 amino acids long. CDR3 DNA: TGTGCCTGGAATGTTAAGGGATCCCCTTACGAGCAGTACTTC. Encoded protein: CAWNVKGSPYEQYF.

The rearrangement links TRBV10-2 to TRBJ1-1; no reliable D call. V was trimmed by 6 bases and J by 3 bases, leaving 14 bases between them. Germline V gene lookup returns CDR1 WSHSY and CDR2 SAAADI. There are 14 residues in the CDR3. This CDR3 is CASRPGDVDTEAFF. The CDR3 DNA follows: TGCGCCAGCAGGCCGGGAGACGTGGACACTGAAGCTTTCTTT.

As for this clone: A much larger clone lies one base from this, so it may be a read error. This sample also contains other DNA sequences that code for the same CDR3. The chain carries TRBV5-4 and TRBJ2-5, with 7 bases matching TRBD1. The CDR3 spans 13 residues. V lost 0 bases and J lost 6; bases outside the gene matches: 2. Germline V gives CDR1 SGHNT, CDR2 YYREEE (reference sequence). CDR3 nucleotides: TGTGCCAGCAGCTTGGGACAGGGAAAGACCCAGTACTTC. As protein: CASSLGQGKTQYF.

This clone was seen a handful of times. This CDR3 is also generated by other DNA sequences in the sample. CDR3 protein: CASSLGQTEAFF. CDR3 in DNA: TGCGCCAGCAGCTTGGGACAGACTGAAGCTTTCTTT. This rearrangement joins TRBV5-1 to TRBJ1-1; D is perhaps TRBD1 (5 bases). The CDR3 consists of 12 residues. Germline V lookup: CDR1 SGHRS, CDR2 YFSETQ. V lost 0 bases and J lost 5, with 5 bases in between.

The J gene is TRBJ2-7, the V gene TRBV18; D ambiguous. Between the trimmed V and J ends, which lost 1 base and 5 bases, there was a span of 36 bases. Germline V CDR1 and CDR2: KGHSH, LQKENI. The CDR3 has 22 residues. CDR3 nucleotides: TGTGCCAGCTCACCACGATTAGGTAACCTCCGTTCCCCTCTGTCTTCAGCCCACGAGCAGTACTTC. Its translation: CASSPRLGNLRSPLSSAHEQYF.

The chain recombines TRBV28 with TRBJ2-5, with 7 bases fitting TRBD1. CDR1 MDHEN and CDR2 SYDVKM come from the germline V gene. The CDR3 runs to 14 residues. With 2 bases clipped from V and 5 bases from J, the junction kept 5 bases outside the gene matches. The CDR3 region is CASSLVRGPETQYF. The CDR3 DNA reads TGTGCCAGCAGTTTAGTGAGGGGGCCTGAGACCCAGTACTTC. The full variable domain, in which reference TRBV28 and TRBJ2-5 provide the parts outside the CDR3, is DVKVTQSSRYLVKRTGEKVFLECVQDMDHENMFWYRQDPGLGLRLIYFSYDVKMKEKGDIPEGYSVSREKKERFSLILESASTNQTSMYLCASSLVRGPETQYFGPGTRLLVL.